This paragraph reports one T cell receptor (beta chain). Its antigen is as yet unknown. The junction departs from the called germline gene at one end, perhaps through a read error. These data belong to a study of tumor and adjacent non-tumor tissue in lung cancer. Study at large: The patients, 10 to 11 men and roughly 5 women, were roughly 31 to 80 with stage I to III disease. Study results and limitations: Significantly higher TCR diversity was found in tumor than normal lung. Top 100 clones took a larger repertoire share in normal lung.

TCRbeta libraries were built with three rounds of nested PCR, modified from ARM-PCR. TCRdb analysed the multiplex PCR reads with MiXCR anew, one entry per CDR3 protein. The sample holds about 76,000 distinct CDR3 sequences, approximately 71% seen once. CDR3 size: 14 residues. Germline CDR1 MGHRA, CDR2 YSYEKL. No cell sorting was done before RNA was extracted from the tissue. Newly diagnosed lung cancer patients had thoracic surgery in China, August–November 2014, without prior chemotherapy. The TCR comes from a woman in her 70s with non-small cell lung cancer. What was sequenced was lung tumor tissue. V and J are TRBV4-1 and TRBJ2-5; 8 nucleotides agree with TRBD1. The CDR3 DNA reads TGCGCCAGCAGCCAATTGGGACAGGTGGAGATCCAGTACTTC. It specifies CASSQLGQVEIQYF.